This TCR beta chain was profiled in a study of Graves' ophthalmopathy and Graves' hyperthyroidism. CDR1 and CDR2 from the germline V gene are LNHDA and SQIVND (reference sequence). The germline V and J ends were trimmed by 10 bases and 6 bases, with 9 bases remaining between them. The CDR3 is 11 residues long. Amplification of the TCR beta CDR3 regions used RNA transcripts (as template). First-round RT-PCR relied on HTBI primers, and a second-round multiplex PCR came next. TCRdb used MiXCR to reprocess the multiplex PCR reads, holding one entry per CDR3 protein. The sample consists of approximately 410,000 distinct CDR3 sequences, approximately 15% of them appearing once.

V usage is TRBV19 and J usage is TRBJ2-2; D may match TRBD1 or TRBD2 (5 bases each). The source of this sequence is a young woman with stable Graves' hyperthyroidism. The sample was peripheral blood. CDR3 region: CAIRGAGELFF. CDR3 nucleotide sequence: TGTGCCATACGGGGCGCCGGGGAGCTGTTTTTT. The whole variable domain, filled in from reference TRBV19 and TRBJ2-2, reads DGGITQSPKYLFRKEGQNVTLSCEQNLNHDAMYWYRQDPGQGLRLIYYSQIVNDFQKGDIAEGYSVSREKKESFPLTVTSAQKNPTAFYLCAIRGAGELFFGEGSRLTVL.